A single sample is the source of the 21 T cell receptor beta chains below, sequenced in a study of early T cells in non-severe SARS-CoV-2 infection. TCRdb re-analysed the 5' RACE reads in MiXCR, keeping a single row per CDR3 protein. The sample has around 78,000 distinct CDR3 sequences; over 9.5% are singletons. Material: whole blood, obtained at baseline. Receptors were obtained from an adult who was a healthcare worker with PCR-confirmed SARS-CoV-2 infection or an uninfected control (not recorded which).

This clonotype has at least ten counts. This chain links TRBV5-1 with TRBJ1-1, with 7 bases that match TRBD1. CDR1 and CDR2 from the germline V gene are SGHRS and YFSETQ. CDR3 length: 15 residues. Unmatched junction bases numbered 7, after V lost 4 bases and J lost 1 base. Here the CDR3 reads CASSHTGDSNTEAFF. The CDR3, as DNA: TGCGCCAGCAGCCACACAGGGGACTCGAACACTGAAGCTTTCTTT.

This clonotype has ten or more counts. The DNA for the CDR3 is TGTGCCAGCAGCTCCCCGGACACCGGCCCCTACGAGCAGTACTTC. The encoded protein is CASSSPDTGPYEQYF. The chain links TRBV7-2 to TRBJ2-7; the D gene is possibly TRBD1 (5 bases). The V end lost 4 bases, the J end lost 2 bases, and 15 bases lay between the germline ends. CDR3 size: 15 residues. CDR1 and CDR2 (germline): SGHTA, FQGNSA.

V usage is TRBV20-1 and J usage is TRBJ2-7; TRBD2 agrees at 9 bases. The CDR3 length is 14 residues. The junction had 13 bases not matched to a gene; V was cut back by 6 bases and J by 7 bases. CDR1 and CDR2 from the germline V gene are DFQATT and SNEGSKA (reference sequence). The CDR3 is CSAPLKSSGGEQYF. The CDR3 region has the DNA TGCAGTGCCCCTCTGAAATCCAGCGGGGGGGAGCAGTACTTC.

This clonotype was detected a few times. The chain carries TRBV11-2 and TRBJ2-5; TRBD1 might be the D (5 bases). Germline-derived CDR1 and CDR2 are SGHAT and FQNNGV. There are 13 residues in the CDR3. V was clipped by 1 base and J by 5 bases, with 8 bases between them. CDR3 loop: CASSLVYRETQYF. The CDR3, as DNA: TGTGCCAGCAGCTTAGTCTACAGGGAGACCCAGTACTTC.

This clonotype has only a few counts. The gene calls are TRBV6-2 or TRBV6-3 and TRBJ2-5, with TRBD2 identical over 12 bases. The CDR3 consists of 17 residues. With 4 bases clipped from V and 5 bases from J, the junction kept 11 bases outside the gene matches. Germline CDR1 reads MNHEY; CDR2 reads SVGEGT. In DNA form, the CDR3 reads TGTGCCAGCAGTTTGGGACTAGCGGGCCTAAGAGGGGAGACCCAGTACTTC. Amino acid sequence: CASSLGLAGLRGETQYF.

The V call is TRBV12-3 or TRBV12-4, the J call TRBJ1-1, with TRBD1 matching 11 bases. This CDR3 has 14 residues. With V trimmed by 6 bases and J by 4 bases, 4 bases remained unmatched. This CDR3 reads CASRAGTGGTEAFF. The DNA of the CDR3 is TGTGCCAGCAGGGCCGGGACAGGGGGCACTGAAGCTTTCTTT.

This rearrangement joins TRBV30 to TRBJ2-3; TRBD1 matches 10 bases. Germline-derived CDR1 and CDR2 are GTSNPN and SVGIG (reference sequence). The V gene end was trimmed by 2 bases and the J gene end by 2 bases; junction bases not matched to a gene: 4. The CDR3 sequence is 15 residues long. The chain's CDR3 is CAWSTGQGVTDTQYF. CDR3 nucleotides: TGTGCCTGGAGTACCGGACAGGGGGTCACAGATACGCAGTATTTT.

This sequence joins TRBV6-2 or TRBV6-3 and TRBJ2-1, with 11 bases matching TRBD2. This CDR3 region has 16 residues. From germline, CDR1 is MNHEY and CDR2 SVGEGT. Unmatched junction bases numbered 4, after V lost 4 bases and J lost 2 bases. The CDR3 DNA sequence: TGTGCCAGCAGTTCTACTAGCGGGGGTACCTACAATGAGCAGTTCTTC. This translates into CASSSTSGGTYNEQFF.

This clonotype occurred a few times. The chain uses TRBV6-1 and TRBJ1-1; 9 bases line up with TRBD1. V lost 7 bases and J lost 3; bases outside the gene matches: 12. The germline V gene has CDR1 MNHNS and CDR2 SASEGT. The CDR3 has 16 amino acids. In DNA, the CDR3 is TGTGCCAGCACTCGCAGCCGCCGGACAGGGGACACTGAAGCTTTCTTT. Its protein is CASTRSRRTGDTEAFF.

The chain employs TRBV2 and TRBJ2-3; TRBD2 agrees at 10 bases. The germline CDR1 and CDR2 sequences are SNHLY and FYNNEI. Trimming took 3 bases from V and 1 from J; bases not matched to a gene: 4. The CDR3 contains 16 residues. CDR3 in amino acids: CASSDSGGPGTDTQYF. As DNA, the CDR3 is TGTGCCAGCAGTGATAGCGGGGGGCCAGGCACAGATACGCAGTATTTT.

The chain links TRBV7-2 to TRBJ2-7, with 7 bases lining up with TRBD1. V shed 5 bases, J shed 5 bases, and the junction held 9 bases outside the gene matches. The CDR3 is 14 amino acids. CDR1 and CDR2 (germline): SGHTA, FQGNSA. CDR3 coding DNA: TGTGCCAGCAGCCCCCGAAGGGGGCCTAACGAGCAGTACTTC. Amino acids: CASSPRRGPNEQYF.

The chain carries TRBV5-1 and TRBJ2-6, with D possibly matching TRBD1 (6 bases). Germline V gene lookup returns CDR1 SGHRS and CDR2 YFSETQ. The germline V and J ends were trimmed by 2 bases and 4 bases, with 19 bases remaining between them. There are 18 residues in the CDR3. The CDR3 region is CASSFSRQGSTGANVLTF. The CDR3 bases are TGCGCCAGCAGCTTCTCTCGGCAGGGGTCCACCGGGGCCAACGTCCTGACTTTC.

This clonotype occurred many times. The gene calls are TRBV28 and TRBJ1-5; 8 bases fit TRBD1. Germline assignment: CDR1 MDHEN and CDR2 SYDVKM. There are 16 residues in the CDR3. Germline trimming cut 4 bases from V and 6 bases from J; bases unmatched to any gene: 11. CDR3 sequence: CASSSAGQGGVQPQHF. The DNA for the CDR3 is TGTGCCAGCAGTTCCGCTGGACAGGGCGGAGTTCAGCCCCAGCATTTT.

DNA for the CDR3: TGTGCCAGCAGTTACGGATGGGGAACCGGGGAGCTGTTTTTT. Encoded protein: CASSYGWGTGELFF. The chain links TRBV6-5 to TRBJ2-2, with no clear D. V was shortened by 2 bases and J by 5 bases, with 9 bases between the two germline ends. Per the germline V gene, CDR1 is MNHEY and CDR2 is SVGAGI. CDR3 length: 14 amino acids.

There are a few counts of this clonotype. The gene calls are TRBV10-3 and TRBJ2-1; the match to TRBD2 covers 11 bases. J gave up 6 bases and V 7 bases, and 5 bases lay outside the gene matches. CDR1 is ENHRY and CDR2 is SYGVKD in the germline V gene. This CDR3 comprises 14 residues. In DNA form, the CDR3 reads TGTGCCATCAAGGCCGGGACTAGCGGCAATGAGCAGTTCTTC. Amino acids: CAIKAGTSGNEQFF.

This clonotype was detected ten times or more. J is TRBJ2-5 and V is TRBV7-9, with no clear D. The V end lost 1 base, the J end lost 1 base, and 10 bases lay between the germline ends. CDR1 is SEHNR and CDR2 is FQNEAQ in the germline V gene (reference sequence). The CDR3 has 15 amino acids. The CDR3: CASSLGAGGQETQYF. CDR3 DNA: TGTGCCAGCAGCTTAGGGGCAGGCGGCCAAGAGACCCAGTACTTC.

This clonotype was detected only a few times. The J gene is TRBJ1-1, the V gene TRBV6-5; D might be TRBD1 (5 bases). Looked up from germline, CDR1 is MNHEY and CDR2 is SVGAGI. The CDR3 spans 14 residues. Trimming stripped 6 bases from V and 2 bases from J, with 13 bases between. This CDR3 reads CASSTGRFNTEAFF. In DNA form, the CDR3 reads TGTGCCAGCAGCACGGGACGGTTCAACACTGAAGCTTTCTTT.

This clonotype was picked up a small number of times. This chain uses TRBV19 with TRBJ2-2; TRBD1 agrees at 7 bases. Germline CDR1 is LNHDA and CDR2 is SQIVND (reference sequence). The length of the CDR3 is 15 residues. Losses at the gene ends were 3 bases for V and 7 bases for J; bases not matched to a gene: 8. The CDR3 loop reads CASSIQQGRDGELFF. The DNA for the CDR3 is TGTGCCAGTAGTATCCAACAGGGGCGTGACGGGGAGCTGTTTTTT.

This clonotype was detected a few times. V and J are TRBV3-2 and TRBJ1-2; TRBD1, the table's D call, lacks a check against the DNA. TRBV3-2 is flagged as a pseudogene. The CDR3 totals 15 residues. In DNA, the CDR3 is TGTGCCAGCAGCCGCCAAACAGGGATTAGGGCTGGCTACACCTTC. This encodes CASSRQTGIRAGYTF.

This clonotype showed up just a few times. The rearrangement links TRBV12-3 or TRBV12-4 to TRBJ2-2; 7 bases map to TRBD1. J gave up 2 bases and V 5 bases, and 11 bases lay outside the gene matches. The CDR3 runs to 17 residues. CDR3 in DNA: TGTGCCAGCAGTACCGGGGTGGGACAGAGAAACACCGGGGAGCTGTTTTTT. Amino acid sequence: CASSTGVGQRNTGELFF.

The chain has TRBV30 and TRBJ1-6, with D uncertain. The V end was cut by 3 bases, the J end by 2 bases, with 5 bases between. Germline loops: CDR1 GTSNPN, CDR2 SVGIG (reference sequence). This CDR3 has 13 amino acids. The CDR3 spells CAWSTAYNSPLHF. The CDR3 DNA sequence: TGTGCCTGGAGCACAGCCTATAATTCACCCCTCCACTTT.